The 2 T cell receptor beta chains presented below share a single source sample, sequenced in a study of cytomegalovirus exposure and HLA in healthy donors. The PCR used 60 Vbeta and 13 Jbeta primers. Some clones are missing from TCRdb's copy, which holds only in-frame ones; the method was immunoSEQ multiplex PCR. The data show some 190,000 clones, more than 60% seen once. The sample comprised PBMCs. All receptors derive from a young man in good health and CMV-seronegative.

This chain links TRBV10-3 with TRBJ2-7; 8 positions match TRBD1. Germline V CDR1 and CDR2: ENHRY, SYGVKD. V lost 0 bases, J lost 3 bases, and 4 bases stayed unmatched. The CDR3 extends over 15 amino acids. The CDR3 loop is CAISESPGQDYEQYF. DNA of the CDR3: TGTGCCATCAGTGAGTCACCGGGACAGGACTACGAGCAGTACTTC.

The rearrangement uses TRBV2 and TRBJ1-5; no clear D gene. Germline lookup yields CDR1 SNHLY and CDR2 FYNNEI. The CDR3 is 12 amino acids. Trimming took 4 bases from V and 7 from J, leaving 8 bases between them. CDR3 region: CASSVSGQPQHF. CDR3 in DNA: TGTGCCAGCAGTGTCTCTGGCCAGCCCCAGCATTTT.